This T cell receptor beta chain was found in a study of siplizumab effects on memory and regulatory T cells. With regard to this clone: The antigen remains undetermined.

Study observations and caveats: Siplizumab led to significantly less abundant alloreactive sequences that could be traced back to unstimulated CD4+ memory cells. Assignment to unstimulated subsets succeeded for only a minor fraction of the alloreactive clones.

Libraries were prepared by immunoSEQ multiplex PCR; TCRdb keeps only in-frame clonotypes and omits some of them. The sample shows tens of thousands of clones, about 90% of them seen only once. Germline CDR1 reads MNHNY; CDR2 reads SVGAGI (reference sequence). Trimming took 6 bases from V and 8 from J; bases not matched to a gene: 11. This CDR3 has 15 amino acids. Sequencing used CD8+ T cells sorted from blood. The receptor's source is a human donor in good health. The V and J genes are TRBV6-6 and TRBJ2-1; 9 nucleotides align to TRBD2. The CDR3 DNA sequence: TGTGCCAGCAGCCCCCCCGGCGGGGGGGCCGATGAGCAGTTCTTC. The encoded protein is CASSPPGGGADEQFF.